Following are 30 T cell receptor beta chains from one sample sequenced in a study of cytomegalovirus exposure and HLA in healthy donors. PCR employed 60 Vbeta and 13 Jbeta primers. TCRdb's copy holds only in-frame clones and misses some; the assay was immunoSEQ multiplex PCR. The sample holds some 120,000 clones, around three quarters seen once. The sequencing sample was made of PBMCs. The receptors shown here come from a young man in good health and CMV-seronegative.

The chain uses TRBV30 and TRBJ1-5, with TRBD1 matching 7 bases. This CDR3 is built from 15 residues. V lost 1 base to trimming and J lost 2 bases; unmatched junction nucleotides: 5. CDR1 and CDR2 (germline): GTSNPN, SVGIG (reference sequence). The CDR3 DNA reads TGTGCCTGGAGTGAGGGGACAGCTCGCAATCAGCCCCAGCATTTT. Residues: CAWSEGTARNQPQHF.

This rearrangement joins TRBV7-6 to TRBJ2-1, with D possibly being TRBD2 (6 bases). V lost 2 bases and J lost 2, with 10 bases in between. CDR3 length: 15 amino acids. In germline, CDR1 is SGHVS, CDR2 FNYEAQ. CDR3 in amino acids: CASSLYRGTYNEQFF. DNA for the CDR3: TGTGCCAGCAGCTTATATCGGGGGACCTACAATGAGCAGTTCTTC.

This chain joins TRBV6-4 and TRBJ1-4; TRBD1 is a possible D gene (6 bases). V lost 6 bases, J lost 0 bases, and 11 bases lay in between. Per germline, CDR1 MRHNA and CDR2 SNTAGT. This CDR3 region has 15 residues. This CDR3 is CASRYRTATNEKLFF. The CDR3, as DNA: TGTGCCAGCAGGTACCGGACAGCAACTAATGAAAAACTGTTTTTT.

The V gene is TRBV12-2, the J gene TRBJ2-3; the D call of TRBD1 is as the table states it, not checked on the DNA. TRBV12-2 constitutes a pseudogene. CDR3 length equals 15 residues. Here the CDR3 DNA reads TGTGCAAGTCGAGCAGGCCGTTTCACAACAGATACGCAGTATTTT. It is translated as CASRAGRFTTDTQYF.

The chain uses TRBV7-2 and TRBJ2-7; D gene ambiguous. CDR3 length equals 13 residues. Deletions cut 5 bases from V and 6 bases from J, with 14 bases between. Germline CDR1 SGHTA, CDR2 FQGNSA. CDR3 loop: CASSPSLPGEQYF. As DNA, the CDR3 is TGTGCCAGCAGCCCCTCGCTACCCGGCGAGCAGTACTTC.

The rearrangement uses TRBV4-1 and TRBJ2-7; 7 positions agree with TRBD2. The CDR3 has 15 residues. Germline CDR1 and CDR2: MGHRA and YSYEKL. Unmatched junction bases numbered 7, after V lost 1 base and J lost 4 bases. Written as DNA, the CDR3 is TGCGCCAGCAGCCAAGTTTTCGGCGGGAGTTACGAGCAGTACGTC. This encodes CASSQVFGGSYEQYV.

The J gene is TRBJ2-7, the V gene TRBV7-2; 9 bases map to TRBD2. Germline V gene data show CDR1 as SGHTA and CDR2 as FQGNSA. V trimming: 1 base; J trimming: 3 bases; junction bases outside the gene matches: 7. This CDR3 spans 16 amino acids. CDR3 DNA sequence: TGTGCCAGCAGCTTAGGCCTAGCGGGACGGGGCTACGAGCAGTACGTC. As protein: CASSLGLAGRGYEQYV.

The chain is built from TRBV30 and TRBJ2-1; 9 nucleotides align to TRBD1. The CDR3 is 13 amino acids. Unmatched junction bases numbered 11, after V lost 3 bases and J lost 14 bases. Germline V gene sequence: CDR1 GTSNPN, CDR2 SVGIG (reference sequence). The CDR3 coding sequence is TGTGCCTGGAGACGCCCGGGACAGGGAATCGAGTTCTTC. This sequence encodes CAWRRPGQGIEFF.

The chain joins TRBV29-1 to TRBJ2-1; D may be TRBD2 (5 bases). V dropped 7 bases and J dropped 9 bases, with 16 bases sitting between them. CDR1 and CDR2 (germline): SQVTM, ANQGSEA. This CDR3 is built from 12 residues. The CDR3, as DNA: TGCAGCGCTAGTATTCTAGCAGGTGAGCAGTTCTTC. The encoded protein is CSASILAGEQFF.

This clone was seen just once. The gene calls are TRBV5-1 and TRBJ1-2, with 7 nucleotides matching TRBD1. Trimming cost V 4 bases and J 7 bases; bases outside gene matches: 10. This CDR3 is built from 14 residues. Germline CDR1 SGHRS, CDR2 YFSETQ. CDR3 in DNA: TGCGCCAGCAGCCCCGGAGAAGGGGGCGGTGGCTACACCTTC. This translates into CASSPGEGGGGYTF.

J is TRBJ1-2 and V is TRBV5-6; 9 bases are a match to TRBD1. With V trimmed by 2 bases and J by 5 bases, 4 bases remained unmatched. There are 14 residues in the CDR3. In germline, CDR1 is SGHDT, CDR2 YYEEEE. In DNA, the CDR3 is TGTGCCAGCAGCTTTCGGACAGGGGCTTATGGCTACACCTTC. It encodes CASSFRTGAYGYTF.

The CDR3 protein is CASSIGTVQTYEQYF. For the CDR3, the DNA is TGTGCCAGTAGTATTGGGACAGTGCAAACCTACGAGCAGTACTTC. The genes are TRBV19 and TRBJ2-7; 7 bases match TRBD1. Germline V gene lookup returns CDR1 LNHDA and CDR2 SQIVND (reference sequence). J gave up 2 bases and V 3 bases, and 7 bases lay outside the gene matches. This CDR3 is 15 amino acids long.

This clone was detected only a few times. The rearrangement links TRBV5-1 to TRBJ1-1; D is unresolved. The CDR3 is 14 residues long. Trimming removed 3 bases from V and 0 bases from J, with 9 bases in between. Germline V gene data show CDR1 as SGHRS and CDR2 as YFSETQ. CDR3 protein: CASSYREMNTEAFF. CDR3 in DNA: TGCGCCAGCAGCTACCGCGAAATGAACACTGAAGCTTTCTTT.

The rearrangement links TRBV7-9 to TRBJ2-7, with D perhaps TRBD1 (6 bases). Germline V gene sequence: CDR1 SEHNR, CDR2 FQNEAQ (reference sequence). CDR3 length: 13 amino acids. Trimming shortened V by 5 bases and J by 2 bases, and 10 bases separated the two germline ends. CDR3 amino acids: CASSKQGTYEQYV. The CDR3 DNA reads TGTGCCAGCAGCAAACAGGGTACCTACGAGCAGTACGTC.

The gene calls are TRBV6-5 and TRBJ1-1, with 8 bases that match TRBD1. Trimming cost V 5 bases and J 1 base; bases outside gene matches: 6. The germline V gene has CDR1 MNHEY and CDR2 SVGAGI. CDR3 length equals 15 residues. CDR3: CASSRSGTGNTEAFF. CDR3 nucleotides: TGTGCCAGCAGTCGATCCGGGACAGGGAACACTGAAGCTTTCTTT.

CDR3 residues: CATSRDRGTEGETQYF. The CDR3 DNA follows: TGTGCCACCAGCAGAGATAGGGGGACCGAGGGGGAGACCCAGTACTTC. V and J are TRBV15 and TRBJ2-5; perhaps TRBD1 as D (6 bases). This CDR3 contains 16 residues. The germline V gene encodes CDR1 LNHNV and CDR2 YYDKDF (reference sequence). Trimming stripped 0 bases from V and 5 bases from J, with 16 bases between.

This rearrangement joins TRBV28 to TRBJ2-5, with D possibly TRBD1 on 6 matching bases. Germline V gene sequence: CDR1 MDHEN, CDR2 SYDVKM. Trimming stripped 6 bases from V and 1 base from J, with 12 bases between. This CDR3 has 14 residues. In nucleotides, the CDR3 is TGTGCCAGCAGCTTTGGACAGAGCCAAGAGACCCAGTACTTC. It encodes CASSFGQSQETQYF. Full variable domain (outside the CDR3, taken from reference TRBV28 and TRBJ2-5): DVKVTQSSRYLVKRTGEKVFLECVQDMDHENMFWYRQDPGLGLRLIYFSYDVKMKEKGDIPEGYSVSREKKERFSLILESASTNQTSMYLCASSFGQSQETQYFGPGTRLLVL.

This clone has just a few counts. The genes are TRBV29-1 and TRBJ2-3, with a possible D match to TRBD1 (6 bases). The V gene's germline CDR1 is SQVTM and CDR2 ANQGSEA. The CDR3 covers 13 residues. V dropped 4 bases and J dropped 4 bases, with 12 bases sitting between them. CDR3 nucleotides: TGCAGCGTTGGCACAGGGACCTCAGATACGCAGTATTTT. Amino acid sequence: CSVGTGTSDTQYF.

The gene calls are TRBV6-4 and TRBJ2-1, with 11 bases lining up with TRBD2. Trimming at V came to 5 bases and at J to 4 bases, leaving 4 bases not matched to a gene. Germline V gene sequence: CDR1 MRHNA, CDR2 SNTAGT. The CDR3 has 15 residues. The CDR3 DNA reads TGTGCCAGCAGTAAAGGGACTAGCGGTTACAATGAGCAGTTCTTC. Translation: CASSKGTSGYNEQFF.

The V and J genes are TRBV6-6 and TRBJ2-7, with 8 positions matching TRBD1. In germline, CDR1 is MNHNY, CDR2 SVGAGI (reference sequence). The trim removed 5 bases at V and 9 bases at J, leaving 12 bases unmatched. This CDR3 has 14 residues. In DNA, the CDR3 is TGTGCCAGCAGTCTGACAGGGGCACAACACGTGCAGTACTTC. It translates to CASSLTGAQHVQYF.

V gene TRBV15 combines with J gene TRBJ2-7, with 13 nucleotides matching TRBD2. V lost 1 base to trimming and J lost 4 bases; unmatched junction nucleotides: 7. This CDR3 is 17 amino acids long. Germline-derived CDR1 and CDR2 are LNHNV and YYDKDF (reference sequence). The CDR3 nucleotides read TGTGCCACCAGCAGAGGCGGACTAGCGGGAGTATTGTACGAGCAGTACTTC. This sequence encodes CATSRGGLAGVLYEQYF.

Only one count was recorded for this clone. This chain uses TRBV18 with TRBJ2-5, with a possible D match to TRBD1 (5 bases). The CDR3 totals 14 residues. Germline V gives CDR1 KGHSH, CDR2 LQKENI. Trimming removed 2 bases from V and 3 bases from J, with 10 bases in between. The CDR3: CASSPILTEETQYF. The CDR3 nucleotides are TGTGCCAGCTCACCAATCCTGACAGAAGAGACCCAGTACTTC.

This clone was counted only a few times. The chain carries TRBV11-3 and TRBJ2-2; D may be TRBD1 (7 bases). The germline V gene has CDR1 SGHNT and CDR2 YENEEA. V was shortened by 5 bases and J by 3 bases, with 19 bases between the two germline ends. This CDR3 comprises 17 residues. CDR3 nucleotide sequence: TGTGCCAGCAGCCCAGGGGGGTGGGACAGAGACACCGGGGAGCTGTTTTTT. Translated: CASSPGGWDRDTGELFF. The variable domain in full, with the rest retrieved from reference TRBV11-3 and TRBJ2-2, is EAGVVQSPRYKIIEKKQPVAFWCNPISGHNTLYWYLQNLGQGPELLIRYENEEAVDDSQLPKDRFSAERLKGVDSTLKIQPAELGDSAVYLCASSPGGWDRDTGELFFGEGSRLTVL.

The V call is TRBV11-3, the J call TRBJ2-6, with D tentatively TRBD2 (5 bases). Between the trimmed V and J ends, which lost 5 bases and 4 bases, there was a span of 6 bases. Germline values: CDR1 SGHNT, CDR2 YENEEA. The CDR3 extends over 13 amino acids. Here the CDR3 reads CASSRGGANVLTF. The CDR3 nucleotides read TGTGCCAGCAGCCGGGGAGGGGCCAACGTCCTGACTTTC. Supplemented by reference TRBV11-3 and TRBJ2-6, the full variable domain reads EAGVVQSPRYKIIEKKQPVAFWCNPISGHNTLYWYLQNLGQGPELLIRYENEEAVDDSQLPKDRFSAERLKGVDSTLKIQPAELGDSAVYLCASSRGGANVLTFGAGSRLTVL.

The chain links TRBV19 to TRBJ2-1, with 14 bases fitting TRBD2. This CDR3 is 17 amino acids long. V was clipped by 1 base and J by 8 bases; unmatched bases: 7. CDR1 LNHDA and CDR2 SQIVND come from the germline V gene (reference sequence). The CDR3 DNA reads TGTGCCAGTAGTATAGGGGGACTAGCGGGAGATTCATATGAGCAGTTCTTC. Protein: CASSIGGLAGDSYEQFF. Complete variable domain (other parts from reference TRBV19 and TRBJ2-1): DGGITQSPKYLFRKEGQNVTLSCEQNLNHDAMYWYRQDPGQGLRLIYYSQIVNDFQKGDIAEGYSVSREKKESFPLTVTSAQKNPTAFYLCASSIGGLAGDSYEQFFGPGTRLTVL.

The chain carries TRBV7-7 and TRBJ1-1; the D is unclear. CDR1 is SSHAT and CDR2 is FNYEAQ in the germline V gene (reference sequence). Trimming pared 5 bases from V and 5 bases from J, leaving 15 bases between. The CDR3 has 14 amino acids. The CDR3 DNA follows: TGTGCCAGCAGCCCGGGATTACTGAGAACTGAAGCTTTCTTT. It translates to CASSPGLLRTEAFF.

This clone has more than one count but fewer than ten. J is TRBJ1-2 and V is TRBV5-5; D is unresolved. Trimming cost V 0 bases and J 4 bases, with 7 bases left between them. Germline-derived CDR1 and CDR2 are SGHKS and YYEKEE (reference sequence). This CDR3 contains 13 residues. The CDR3 DNA follows: TGTGCCAGCAGCTTGGACCCTACCTATGGCTACACCTTC. This encodes CASSLDPTYGYTF.

This clone was seen only once. This chain uses TRBV10-3 with TRBJ2-7, with 12 bases aligning to TRBD2. V lost 5 bases to trimming and J lost 6 bases; unmatched junction nucleotides: 5. The CDR3 runs to 14 residues. CDR1 and CDR2 (germline): ENHRY, SYGVKD. The CDR3 reads CAISTTSGSFEQYF. The CDR3 bases are TGTGCCATCAGTACGACTAGCGGGAGTTTCGAGCAGTACTTC.

CDR3 region: CAWSVGGAYEQYF. CDR3 bases: TGTGCCTGGAGTGTGGGGGGAGCCTACGAGCAGTACTTC. The chain combines TRBV30 with TRBJ2-5, with D perhaps matching TRBD2 (6 bases). The end of the DNA is better explained by TRBJ2-7, so the J call may be wrong. Germline values: CDR1 GTSNPN, CDR2 SVGIG (reference sequence). The CDR3 is made up of 13 amino acids.

The J gene is TRBJ1-2, the V gene TRBV29-1; 7 bases are a match to TRBD1. Germline V gives CDR1 SQVTM, CDR2 ANQGSEA. This CDR3 contains 12 residues. The ends lost 6 bases at V and 8 bases at J; junction bases unmatched: 9. The CDR3 protein is CSVTDRVGGYTF. CDR3 DNA sequence: TGCAGCGTGACCGACAGGGTGGGAGGCTACACCTTC.